The 23 T cell receptor beta chains listed next were all sequenced from one sample in a study of cytomegalovirus exposure and HLA in healthy donors. With 60 Vbeta and 13 Jbeta primers, the PCR was carried out. Profiling relied on immunoSEQ multiplex PCR, and the TCRdb table lists in-frame clones only, not all of them. The table lists approximately 110,000 clones, around 80% of them singletons. Material for sequencing was PBMCs. The receptors come from a man aged 50 to 60 in good health and CMV-seronegative.

This clone has a single count. The rearrangement joins TRBV28 to TRBJ2-3; 12 bases are shared with TRBD2. The V gene end was trimmed by 10 bases and the J gene end by 3 bases; junction bases not matched to a gene: 8. CDR3 length equals 15 residues. Germline CDR1 is MDHEN and CDR2 is SYDVKM. The CDR3 reads CATTPTSGGTDTQYF. The CDR3, as DNA: TGTGCCACTACCCCGACTAGCGGGGGAACAGATACGCAGTATTTT.

The J gene is TRBJ2-1, the V gene TRBV5-1; tentatively, D is TRBD2 (6 bases). Per the germline V gene, CDR1 is SGHRS and CDR2 is YFSETQ. Trimming removed 0 bases from V and 4 bases from J, with 11 bases in between. The CDR3 has 15 amino acids. CDR3 amino acids: CASSLALGTYNEQFF. Written as DNA, the CDR3 is TGCGCCAGCAGCTTGGCCTTGGGGACTTACAATGAGCAGTTCTTC.

Details on this clone: This sample also contains other DNA sequences that code for the same CDR3. J is TRBJ2-3 and V is TRBV7-3, with 7 nucleotides matching TRBD2. Germline V gene data show CDR1 as SGHTA and CDR2 as FQGTGA. Trimming removed 0 bases from V and 0 bases from J; junction bases left unmatched: 0. The CDR3 length is 15 residues. The CDR3 nucleotides are TGTGCCAGCAGCTTAACTAGCGGGAGCACAGATACGCAGTATTTT. Translation gives CASSLTSGSTDTQYF.

The gene calls are TRBV7-3 and TRBJ2-3, with 8 bases identical to TRBD2. The V gene end was trimmed by 4 bases and the J gene end by 2 bases; junction bases not matched to a gene: 8. CDR1 is SGHTA, CDR2 FQGTGA, per germline. This CDR3 spans 16 amino acids. The CDR3 loop reads CASSSGVAGFTDTQYF. Here the CDR3 DNA reads TGTGCCAGCAGCTCCGGGGTAGCGGGGTTCACAGATACGCAGTATTTT.

The V and J genes are TRBV29-1 and TRBJ1-5; 8 nucleotides line up with TRBD1. Germline CDR1 is SQVTM and CDR2 is ANQGSEA. CDR3 length: 12 amino acids. The trim removed 7 bases at V and 7 bases at J, leaving 6 bases unmatched. This CDR3 is CSAGQGGQPQHF. The CDR3 DNA reads TGCAGCGCAGGACAGGGAGGGCAGCCCCAGCATTTT.

V usage is TRBV7-2 and J usage is TRBJ2-2; no reliable D call. Looked up from germline, CDR1 is SGHTA and CDR2 is FQGNSA. Trimming cost V 3 bases and J 0 bases, with 8 bases left between them. CDR3 size: 15 residues. The CDR3 sequence is CASSLLLANTGELFF. CDR3 sequence (DNA): TGTGCCAGCAGCTTGCTGCTAGCGAACACCGGGGAGCTGTTTTTT.

This chain joins TRBV5-1 and TRBJ2-2, with 10 bases that match TRBD2. There are 15 residues in the CDR3. V shed 4 bases, J shed 4 bases, and the junction held 4 bases outside the gene matches. Germline loops: CDR1 SGHRS, CDR2 YFSETQ. The CDR3 coding sequence is TGCGCCAGCAGCATCAGCGGGAGGGGCACCGGGGAGCTGTTTTTT. Residues: CASSISGRGTGELFF.

The chain combines TRBV28 with TRBJ1-6, with D possibly TRBD1 on 5 matching bases. Between the trimmed V and J ends, which lost 6 bases and 2 bases, there was a span of 11 bases. This CDR3 contains 15 residues. Germline V CDR1 and CDR2: MDHEN, SYDVKM. CDR3 coding DNA: TGTGCCAGCAGCCAGGGTTCGGCCTATAATTCACCCCTCCACTTT. It translates to CASSQGSAYNSPLHF.

The gene calls are TRBV2 and TRBJ2-3; 9 nucleotides agree with TRBD2. Germline loops: CDR1 SNHLY, CDR2 FYNNEI. This CDR3 comprises 15 residues. V gave up 7 bases and J gave up 2 bases; unmatched junction bases: 7. The DNA of the CDR3 is TGTGCCAGCAACCAGCGGGGGGCCTCCACAGATACGCAGTATTTT. Amino acids: CASNQRGASTDTQYF.

The rearrangement uses TRBV28 and TRBJ1-5; D is unclear. This CDR3 is 13 amino acids long. V was shortened by 6 bases and J by 0 bases, with 6 bases between the two germline ends. Germline V lookup: CDR1 MDHEN, CDR2 SYDVKM. The CDR3 protein is CASRRYSNQPQHF. Here the CDR3 DNA reads TGTGCCAGCAGGAGATATAGCAATCAGCCCCAGCATTTT. The full variable domain, in which reference TRBV28 and TRBJ1-5 provide the parts outside the CDR3, is DVKVTQSSRYLVKRTGEKVFLECVQDMDHENMFWYRQDPGLGLRLIYFSYDVKMKEKGDIPEGYSVSREKKERFSLILESASTNQTSMYLCASRRYSNQPQHFGDGTRLSIL.

The chain has TRBV28 and TRBJ1-5; maybe TRBD1 (6 bases). V was clipped by 8 bases and J by 0 bases, with 20 bases between them. The CDR3 contains 17 residues. Germline CDR1 MDHEN, CDR2 SYDVKM. CDR3 DNA: TGTGCCAGCGAAGTAGGGGCAGGGGCTTATAGCAATCAGCCCCAGCATTTT. It yields the protein CASEVGAGAYSNQPQHF.

This clone was counted once. The rearrangement links TRBV6-1 to TRBJ2-7, with 7 bases fitting TRBD1. The germline gives CDR1 MNHNS, CDR2 SASEGT. There are 14 residues in the CDR3. V dropped 6 bases and J dropped 2; count of bases not matched to a gene: 7. CDR3 sequence reads: CASSATGTAYEQYF. CDR3 DNA sequence: TGTGCCAGCAGCGCCACCGGGACAGCCTACGAGCAGTACTTC.

This chain connects TRBV9 to TRBJ2-1, with D possibly TRBD2 on 6 matching bases. The CDR3 covers 11 residues. Looked up from germline, CDR1 is SGDLS and CDR2 is YYNGEE. V lost 8 bases, J lost 10 bases, and 13 bases lay in between. Here the CDR3 reads CASGGSQEQFF. The CDR3 nucleotides read TGTGCCAGTGGGGGGTCGCAGGAGCAGTTCTTC. Combining the CDR3 with reference TRBV9 and TRBJ2-1 gives the whole variable domain DSGVTQTPKHLITATGQRVTLRCSPRSGDLSVYWYQQSLDQGLQFLIQYYNGEERAKGNILERFSAQQFPDLHSELNLSSLELGDSALYFCASGGSQEQFFGPGTRLTVL.

The chain carries TRBV4-2 and TRBJ2-5, with 11 bases matching TRBD2. Per the germline V gene, CDR1 is LGHNA and CDR2 is YNFKEQ. J was trimmed by 3 bases and V by 3 bases; bases with no gene match: 0. There are 14 residues in the CDR3. In DNA form, the CDR3 reads TGTGCCAGCAGCCAGGGACTAGCGGAAGAGACCCAGTACTTC. Its translation is CASSQGLAEETQYF.

The chain links TRBV7-2 to TRBJ2-7; 8 positions agree with TRBD1. Germline assignment: CDR1 SGHTA and CDR2 FQGNSA. V lost 6 bases to trimming and J lost 2 bases; unmatched junction nucleotides: 18. The CDR3 spans 18 residues. DNA for the CDR3: TGTGCCAGCAGACCTGCGGTGGGGACAGGTTCAGCGACCTACGAGCAGTACTTC. Protein product: CASRPAVGTGSATYEQYF.

The chain employs TRBV27 and TRBJ2-6, with a tentative D call TRBD1 (6 bases). Germline CDR1 is MNHEY and CDR2 is SMNVEV (reference sequence). The CDR3 sequence is 16 residues long. V lost 8 bases, J lost 0 bases, and 14 bases lay in between. CDR3: CASSTGLSSGANVLTF. The CDR3 DNA reads as TGTGCCAGCTCGACAGGACTTAGCTCTGGGGCCAACGTCCTGACTTTC.

The gene calls are TRBV28 and TRBJ2-7; 7 bases are shared with TRBD1. The CDR3 has 15 residues. Germline trimming cut 3 bases from V and 3 bases from J; bases unmatched to any gene: 8. From germline, CDR1 is MDHEN and CDR2 SYDVKM. DNA of the CDR3: TGTGCCAGCAGTTTCCCTACAGGGGACGGCTACGAGCAGTACTTC. This encodes CASSFPTGDGYEQYF.

This chain joins TRBV11-2 and TRBJ1-4; no clear D gene. Germline CDR1 is SGHAT and CDR2 is FQNNGV. There are 15 residues in the CDR3. V was cut by 7 bases and J by 3 bases, with 15 bases left in between. In DNA, the CDR3 is TGTGCCAGCACCGACCTCGGAGAGCCTAATGAAAAACTGTTTTTT. Translated, it gives CASTDLGEPNEKLFF.

The V gene is TRBV6-1, the J gene TRBJ1-5; D unclear. The ends were cut back, 6 bases at V and 2 bases at J, with 11 bases in the middle. Per the germline V gene, CDR1 is MNHNS and CDR2 is SASEGT. The CDR3 sequence is 14 residues long. The CDR3 spells CASRESGGNQPQHF. For the CDR3, the DNA is TGTGCCAGCAGGGAGAGTGGTGGCAATCAGCCCCAGCATTTT.

This chain's CDR3 is CASSPMRGGDNEQFF. In DNA form, the CDR3 reads TGTGCCAGCAGCCCCATGCGCGGGGGGGACAATGAGCAGTTCTTC. V usage is TRBV11-3 and J usage is TRBJ2-1, with 9 nucleotides matching TRBD2. V lost 5 bases to trimming and J lost 5 bases; unmatched junction nucleotides: 7. The CDR3 contains 15 residues. Germline V gives CDR1 SGHNT, CDR2 YENEEA.

The genes are TRBV5-1 and TRBJ2-2, with 9 bases that match TRBD2. The CDR3 consists of 16 residues. Germline CDR1 and CDR2: SGHRS and YFSETQ. The V and J ends lost 5 bases and 3 bases, in that order; junction bases with no gene match: 8. The CDR3 sequence: CASRSSIAGDTGELFF. CDR3 bases: TGCGCCAGCAGATCCTCAATAGCGGGGGACACCGGGGAGCTGTTTTTT.

This clone turned up a few times. This sequence joins TRBV2 and TRBJ1-2, with TRBD1 matching over 9 bases. Germline lookup yields CDR1 SNHLY and CDR2 FYNNEI. V shed 7 bases, J shed 7 bases, and the junction held 10 bases outside the gene matches. CDR3 length: 14 residues. Here the CDR3 reads CASKTGGRSSGYTF. The DNA of the CDR3 is TGTGCCAGCAAAACAGGGGGCAGGTCAAGTGGCTACACCTTC.

The rearrangement links TRBV6-6 to TRBJ1-1; perhaps TRBD1 as D (5 bases). The CDR3 runs 14 residues. The germline V gene encodes CDR1 MNHNY and CDR2 SVGAGI (reference sequence). Trimming pared 9 bases from V and 2 bases from J, leaving 16 bases between. CDR3 sequence reads: CASLLTTGNTEAFF. The CDR3 DNA reads as TGTGCCAGTTTACTAACAACAGGCAACACTGAAGCTTTCTTT.